This T cell receptor beta chain was captured by sequencing in a study of quantifying T cell responses using KT2 cells. Study summary: cDNA was made from DNase-treated RNA using alpha and beta constant primers. Study observations and caveats: KT2 sequences were detected down to about one KT2 cell per 100,000 PBMC.

The cDNA 3' end received a ligated oligonucleotide with a UMI. First-round PCR used approximately 4 cycles and beta primers RC1.1 and RC1.2 covering TRBC1 and TRBC2. Starting with the second PCR, alpha and beta TCR chains went through separate processing. Each CDR3 protein is one row after TCRdb ran MiXCR on the UMI-ligation and nested PCR reads. The sample includes tens of thousands of distinct CDR3 sequences, 11% of them seen just once. A note on this clonotype: What it recognizes is unknown.

V dropped 3 bases and J dropped 0 bases, with 21 bases sitting between them. The CDR3 is made up of 18 amino acids. From germline, CDR1 is SQVTM and CDR2 ANQGSEA. The chain combines TRBV29-1 with TRBJ2-1, with D possibly matching TRBD1 (5 bases). Material: PBMCs spiked with cells of the T cell clone KT2. This sequence was found in a human donor. The CDR3 loop is CSVDPDSWLQSSYNEQFF. As DNA, the CDR3 is TGCAGCGTTGACCCCGACAGTTGGCTACAGAGCTCCTACAATGAGCAGTTCTTC.